This T cell receptor (beta chain) was sequenced during a study of radiation and T cells in renal cell carcinoma. The wider study: Nephrectomy followed 15 Gy stereotactic body radiation by 4 weeks.

Notes on this clone: Its antigen is as yet unknown.

Indicated time point: baseline pretreatment blood. Described treatment: 15 Gy SBRT to primary tumor, nephrectomy 4 weeks later. This renal cell carcinoma was of the clear cell type. Sequencing used immunoSEQ multiplex PCR; TCRdb keeps in-frame clones, though not all of them. The sample includes about 130,000 clones, about 88% of them seen just once. Study-wide points: In blood, top tumor clones expanded by 2 weeks, shrinking by 4.

With V trimmed by 4 bases and J by 1 base, 7 bases remained unmatched. Germline-derived CDR1 and CDR2 are SEHNR and FQNEAQ (reference sequence). The CDR3 has 18 amino acids. The material sequenced was blood, taken from a patient whose treatment included radiotherapy and nephrectomy. The chain couples TRBV7-9 to TRBJ2-5, with TRBD2 identical over 15 bases. This clonotype was obtained from a woman between 50 and 59 years old with renal cell carcinoma. The CDR3 spells CASSYGLAGGRPQETQYF. CDR3 nucleotides: TGTGCCAGCAGCTATGGACTAGCGGGGGGGAGACCCCAAGAGACCCAGTACTTC.